These T cell receptor beta chains were read from a single sample in a study of T cell responses to AZD1222 COVID-19 vaccine. Repertoires were generated with immunoSEQ multiplex PCR, while TCRdb's copy carries only in-frame clones and drops some. The sample holds around 110,000 clones, 85% to 90% seen once. The sample consisted of peripheral blood, taken on day 0 of AZD1222 vaccination. All receptors derive from an adult in good health. CDR3s include the opening cysteine and the closing phenylalanine or tryptophan. D genes are given only for firm matches. Clone size is shown for a subset of rows, as once, few, many or a class of expanded clone.

cdr3_length: 15; j_call: TRBJ1-2; clone_size: .; d_call: TRBD1; v_call: TRBV5-1; cdr3_aa: CASSVQTGMDYGYTF; cdr3_nt: TGCGCCAGCAGCGTGCAGACAGGGATGGACTATGGCTACACCTTC
cdr3_length: 15; j_call: TRBJ1-2; clone_size: once; d_call: TRBD1; v_call: TRBV24-1; cdr3_aa: CATSDSLTGGYGYTF; cdr3_nt: TGTGCCACCAGTGATTCCCTGACAGGGGGATATGGCTACACCTTC
cdr3_length: 15; j_call: TRBJ2-7; clone_size: .; d_call: TRBD2; v_call: TRBV9; cdr3_aa: CASSVGSSGYYEQYF; cdr3_nt: TGTGCCAGCAGCGTAGGGAGTAGCGGGTACTACGAGCAGTACTTC
cdr3_length: 14; j_call: TRBJ2-7; clone_size: .; d_call: TRBD1; v_call: TRBV2; cdr3_aa: CASSRDSGIYEQYF; cdr3_nt: TGTGCCAGTTCCCGGGACAGTGGCATATACGAGCAGTACTTC
cdr3_length: 17; j_call: TRBJ1-6; clone_size: once; d_call: .; v_call: TRBV5-1; cdr3_aa: CASSLNSLSSYNSPLHF; cdr3_nt: TGCGCCAGCAGCTTGAACAGCCTCAGCTCCTATAATTCACCCCTCCACTTT
cdr3_length: 16; j_call: TRBJ2-1; clone_size: .; d_call: TRBD2; v_call: TRBV5-1; cdr3_aa: CASSLAATSGLVEQFF; cdr3_nt: TGCGCCAGCAGCTTGGCCGCGACTAGCGGGCTTGTTGAGCAGTTCTTC
cdr3_length: 16; j_call: TRBJ2-1; clone_size: .; d_call: TRBD2; v_call: TRBV7-9; cdr3_aa: CASSLDLAGTDNEQFF; cdr3_nt: TGTGCCAGCAGCTTAGACCTAGCGGGGACCGACAATGAGCAGTTCTTC
cdr3_length: 14; j_call: TRBJ2-5; clone_size: .; d_call: TRBD1; v_call: TRBV5-1; cdr3_aa: CASKQGVGEETQYF; cdr3_nt: TGCGCCAGCAAACAGGGGGTAGGGGAAGAGACCCAGTACTTC
cdr3_length: 13; j_call: TRBJ1-2; clone_size: .; d_call: .; v_call: TRBV2; cdr3_aa: CASILDSNYGYTF; cdr3_nt: .
cdr3_length: 13; j_call: TRBJ1-1; clone_size: .; d_call: .; v_call: TRBV10-3; cdr3_aa: CVTKWGGNTEAFF; cdr3_nt: TGTGTCACTAAATGGGGAGGGAACACTGAAGCTTTCTTT
cdr3_length: 13; j_call: TRBJ2-3; clone_size: .; d_call: .; v_call: TRBV7-2; cdr3_aa: CASSLPPGNTQYF; cdr3_nt: TGTGCCAGCAGCTTGCCACCGGGGAATACGCAGTATTTT
cdr3_length: 13; j_call: TRBJ1-2; clone_size: .; d_call: .; v_call: TRBV12-3/TRBV12-4; cdr3_aa: CASSLGANYGYTF; cdr3_nt: TGTGCCAGCAGTTTAGGAGCGAACTATGGCTACACCTTC
cdr3_length: 15; j_call: TRBJ1-1; clone_size: .; d_call: .; v_call: TRBV28; cdr3_aa: CASRINQGSNTEAFF; cdr3_nt: TGTGCCAGCAGGATTAATCAAGGCTCGAACACTGAAGCTTTCTTT
cdr3_length: 14; j_call: TRBJ2-5; clone_size: .; d_call: .; v_call: TRBV28; cdr3_aa: CASRRRILQETQYF; cdr3_nt: TGTGCCAGCAGAAGGAGAATCCTTCAAGAGACCCAGTACTTC
cdr3_length: 13; j_call: TRBJ1-1; clone_size: .; d_call: TRBD1; v_call: TRBV2; cdr3_aa: CASSPTGGTEAFF; cdr3_nt: TGTGCCAGCAGTCCCACAGGGGGCACTGAAGCTTTCTTT
cdr3_length: 14; j_call: TRBJ2-2; clone_size: .; d_call: .; v_call: TRBV24-1; cdr3_aa: CATSDQGATGELFF; cdr3_nt: TGTGCCACCAGTGACCAAGGAGCTACCGGGGAGCTGTTTTTT
cdr3_length: 17; j_call: TRBJ1-2; clone_size: .; d_call: TRBD1; v_call: TRBV6-1; cdr3_aa: CASSEPTSQGENYGYTF; cdr3_nt: TGTGCCAGCAGTGAACCTACCTCTCAGGGGGAGAACTATGGCTACACCTTC
cdr3_length: 14; j_call: TRBJ1-1; clone_size: once; d_call: .; v_call: TRBV7-2; cdr3_aa: CASSSGALNTEAFF; cdr3_nt: TGTGCCAGCAGCTCAGGGGCGTTGAACACTGAAGCTTTCTTT
cdr3_length: 13; j_call: TRBJ2-5; clone_size: .; d_call: .; v_call: TRBV9; cdr3_aa: CASSRQVSETQYF; cdr3_nt: TGTGCCAGCAGTCGACAGGTCAGCGAGACCCAGTACTTC
cdr3_length: 16; j_call: TRBJ2-7; clone_size: .; d_call: .; v_call: TRBV18; cdr3_aa: CASSLHRDNPSYEQYF; cdr3_nt: TGTGCCAGCTCACTGCACCGGGACAACCCCTCCTACGAGCAGTACTTC
cdr3_length: 13; j_call: TRBJ1-1; clone_size: .; d_call: .; v_call: TRBV12-3/TRBV12-4; cdr3_aa: CASIRQRPTEAFF; cdr3_nt: TGTGCCAGCATTCGACAGCGGCCCACGGAGGCTTTCTTT
cdr3_length: 14; j_call: TRBJ1-1; clone_size: .; d_call: .; v_call: TRBV7-2; cdr3_aa: CASSLKVPNTEAFF; cdr3_nt: TGTGCCAGCAGCTTAAAAGTGCCAAACACTGAAGCTTTCTTT
cdr3_length: 14; j_call: TRBJ2-1; clone_size: .; d_call: TRBD1; v_call: TRBV29-1; cdr3_aa: CSNSGTGGYNEQFF; cdr3_nt: TGCAGTAACTCCGGGACAGGGGGGTACAATGAGCAGTTCTTC
cdr3_length: 15; j_call: TRBJ1-2; clone_size: .; d_call: TRBD1; v_call: TRBV5-3; cdr3_aa: CARRRPGQVGYGYTF; cdr3_nt: TGTGCCAGAAGACGCCCGGGACAGGTGGGTTATGGCTACACCTTC
cdr3_length: 12; j_call: TRBJ2-7; clone_size: .; d_call: .; v_call: TRBV19; cdr3_aa: CASRREFGEQYF; cdr3_nt: TGTGCCAGTAGACGGGAGTTTGGCGAGCAGTACTTC
cdr3_length: 13; j_call: TRBJ1-2; clone_size: few; d_call: TRBD1; v_call: TRBV3-1/TRBV3-2; cdr3_aa: CASSGLQGDGYTF; cdr3_nt: TGTGCCAGCAGTGGACTACAGGGGGATGGCTACACCTTC
cdr3_length: 13; j_call: TRBJ1-5; clone_size: .; d_call: .; v_call: TRBV24-1; cdr3_aa: CATSDYGNQPQHF; cdr3_nt: TGTGCCACCAGTGATTACGGCAATCAGCCCCAGCATTTT
cdr3_length: 14; j_call: TRBJ2-5; clone_size: .; d_call: .; v_call: TRBV7-8; cdr3_aa: CASSLPYGVETQYF; cdr3_nt: TGTGCCAGCAGCTTACCTTATGGGGTCGAGACCCAGTACTTC
cdr3_length: 16; j_call: TRBJ2-3; clone_size: .; d_call: TRBD2; v_call: TRBV5-6; cdr3_aa: CASSQGLAGITDTQYF; cdr3_nt: TGTGCCAGCAGCCAGGGACTAGCGGGAATTACAGATACGCAGTATTTT
cdr3_length: 12; j_call: TRBJ2-7; clone_size: .; d_call: .; v_call: TRBV7-3; cdr3_aa: CASSYQGYEQYF; cdr3_nt: TGTGCCAGCAGCTACCAGGGTTACGAGCAGTACTTC
cdr3_length: 15; j_call: TRBJ1-5; clone_size: .; d_call: TRBD1; v_call: TRBV7-2; cdr3_aa: CASSPTGQSNQPQHF; cdr3_nt: TGTGCCAGCAGCCCGACGGGACAGAGCAATCAGCCCCAGCATTTT
cdr3_length: 17; j_call: TRBJ2-2; clone_size: few; d_call: .; v_call: TRBV21-1; cdr3_aa: CASSKAGRGPNTGELFF; cdr3_nt: TGTGCCAGCAGCAAAGCGGGCAGGGGGCCGAACACCGGGGAGCTGTTTTTT
cdr3_length: 15; j_call: TRBJ2-7; clone_size: .; d_call: .; v_call: TRBV7-8; cdr3_aa: CASSLVSQDPYEQYF; cdr3_nt: TGTGCCAGCAGCTTAGTATCTCAGGACCCCTACGAGCAGTACTTC
cdr3_length: 15; j_call: TRBJ1-4; clone_size: .; d_call: .; v_call: TRBV7-2; cdr3_aa: CASSLQIATNEKLFF; cdr3_nt: TGTGCCAGCAGCTTACAGATTGCAACTAATGAAAAACTGTTTTTT
cdr3_length: 13; j_call: TRBJ2-1; clone_size: once; d_call: .; v_call: TRBV12-3/TRBV12-4; cdr3_aa: CASRPTGFNEQFF; cdr3_nt: TGTGCCAGCAGACCAACGGGGTTTAATGAGCAGTTCTTC
cdr3_length: 13; j_call: TRBJ2-3; clone_size: .; d_call: .; v_call: TRBV28; cdr3_aa: CASGKGEYRWEYF; cdr3_nt: TGTGCCAGCGGAAAAGGAGAATATCGTTGGGAGTATTTT
cdr3_length: 14; j_call: TRBJ1-2; clone_size: .; d_call: .; v_call: TRBV28; cdr3_aa: CASSSAGGDYGYTF; cdr3_nt: TGTGCCAGCAGTTCCGCGGGTGGGGACTATGGCTACACCTTC
cdr3_length: 13; j_call: TRBJ1-5; clone_size: .; d_call: .; v_call: TRBV30; cdr3_aa: CAWSDLGGQPQHF; cdr3_nt: TGTGCCTGGAGTGACCTTGGGGGACAGCCCCAGCATTTT
cdr3_length: 15; j_call: TRBJ2-1; clone_size: .; d_call: .; v_call: TRBV4-2; cdr3_aa: CASSQARASYNEQFF; cdr3_nt: TGTGCCAGCAGCCAAGCTCGAGCCTCCTACAATGAGCAGTTCTTC
cdr3_length: 18; j_call: TRBJ2-2; clone_size: once; d_call: .; v_call: TRBV4-3; cdr3_aa: CASSQIPAGTANTGELFF; cdr3_nt: TGCGCCAGCAGCCAGATCCCCGCCGGGACGGCGAACACCGGGGAGCTGTTTTTT
cdr3_length: 16; j_call: TRBJ2-7; clone_size: .; d_call: .; v_call: TRBV7-2; cdr3_aa: CASSLGSQTHSYEQYF; cdr3_nt: TGTGCCAGCAGCTTAGGGAGCCAGACCCATTCCTACGAGCAGTACTTC
cdr3_length: 16; j_call: TRBJ1-2; clone_size: .; d_call: TRBD1; v_call: TRBV19; cdr3_aa: CASSSRQGALGTGYTF; cdr3_nt: TGTGCCAGTAGTTCCCGACAGGGGGCGCTGGGGACTGGCTACACCTTC
cdr3_length: 13; j_call: TRBJ2-2; clone_size: .; d_call: TRBD1; v_call: TRBV6-4; cdr3_aa: CASRLQGTGELFF; cdr3_nt: TGTGCCAGCAGATTACAGGGGACCGGGGAGCTGTTTTTT
cdr3_length: 13; j_call: TRBJ1-1; clone_size: once; d_call: .; v_call: TRBV5-1; cdr3_aa: CASSPDYPTEAFF; cdr3_nt: TGCGCCAGCAGCCCGGACTACCCCACTGAAGCTTTCTTT
cdr3_length: 13; j_call: TRBJ1-6; clone_size: .; d_call: .; v_call: TRBV6-5; cdr3_aa: CASSIEFNSPLHF; cdr3_nt: TGTGCCAGCAGTATAGAGTTTAATTCACCCCTCCACTTT
cdr3_length: 15; j_call: TRBJ2-7; clone_size: .; d_call: .; v_call: TRBV27; cdr3_aa: CASSLKAGSPDEQYF; cdr3_nt: TGTGCCAGCAGTTTAAAGGCGGGCTCGCCGGACGAGCAGTACTTC
cdr3_length: 14; j_call: TRBJ2-3; clone_size: once; d_call: TRBD2; v_call: TRBV11-3; cdr3_aa: CASSKREWSDTQYF; cdr3_nt: TGTGCCAGCAGCAAGCGGGAGTGGTCAGATACGCAGTATTTT